This T cell receptor (beta chain) is from a study of T-cell reconstitution after alpha-beta-depleted transplantation in children. Findings and limits, study-wide: Expanded clones from the graft, numbering several hundred, reportedly supplied alpha-beta T cells about two months after transplant. Surviving recipient T cells and thymic progenitors produced the high day-60 TCRbeta diversity seen in some patients. T-cell numbers and diversity, one year after transplant, stemmed largely from T cells that were newly produced.

In the case of this clonotype: Its specificity is not known.

TCRbeta library preparation incorporated unique molecular identifiers. TCRdb processed the PCR reads anew with MiXCR; each CDR3 protein has one entry. The sample lists over 45,000 distinct CDR3 sequences; about 10% were seen once. This CDR3 region has 14 residues. Germline V gene lookup returns CDR1 LNHDA and CDR2 SQIVND (reference sequence). Losses at the gene ends were 6 bases for V and 3 bases for J; bases not matched to a gene: 4. This TCR derives from a male patient between 2 and 9 years old who had a stem cell transplant for chronic granulomatous disease, so the T cells may come from the graft donor. The chain joins TRBV19 to TRBJ2-3, with 9 positions matching TRBD1. The sequences come from PBMCs, mostly from graft donor cells, collected 60 days after TCRalphabeta/CD19-depleted stem cell transplant. CDR3 protein: CASSDRGVTDTQYF. CDR3 coding DNA: TGTGCCAGTAGCGACAGGGGGGTTACAGATACGCAGTATTTT.